Shown below are 29 T cell receptor beta chains from a single sample sequenced in a study of T-cell memory formation after mild COVID-19. TCRdb itself ran the 5' RACE reads through MiXCR, one entry per CDR3 protein. The profile shows roughly 100,000 distinct CDR3 sequences, over 15% of them singletons. Sequenced sample: PBMCs or a T cell subset sorted from them (not recorded which). These receptor sequences come from an adult woman who had mild COVID-19 (a few samples of this study predate the infection). Cell type and time point are not known.

The V call is TRBV5-4, the J call TRBJ2-3; weak D call: TRBD1 (5 bases). The CDR3 spans 14 residues. V dropped 0 bases and J dropped 1 base, with 6 bases sitting between them. Looked up from germline, CDR1 is SGHNT and CDR2 is YYREEE (reference sequence). The CDR3 region is CASSLEGGTDTQYF. In nucleotides, the CDR3 is TGTGCCAGCAGCTTGGAAGGGGGCACAGATACGCAGTATTTT.

This clonotype was seen a few times. The chain joins TRBV15 to TRBJ2-5, with 7 positions matching TRBD2. This CDR3 region has 16 residues. Germline V gene sequence: CDR1 LNHNV, CDR2 YYDKDF (reference sequence). The V gene end was trimmed by 3 bases and the J gene end by 1 base; junction bases not matched to a gene: 8. The DNA of the CDR3 is TGTGCCACCAGCAGTGGGAGGGACGGGGTCCAAGAGACCCAGTACTTC. As protein: CATSSGRDGVQETQYF. Supplemented by reference TRBV15 and TRBJ2-5, the full variable domain reads DAMVIQNPRYQVTQFGKPVTLSCSQTLNHNVMYWYQQKSSQAPKLLFHYYDKDFNNEADTPDNFQSRRPNTSFCFLDIRSPGLGDTAMYLCATSSGRDGVQETQYFGPGTRLLVL.

This rearrangement joins TRBV11-2 to TRBJ2-1; D is possibly TRBD1 (6 bases). The germline V gene encodes CDR1 SGHAT and CDR2 FQNNGV. V dropped 4 bases and J dropped 0 bases, with 16 bases sitting between them. This CDR3 contains 17 residues. CDR3 in DNA: TGTGCCAGCAGCTCGACGGATAGGGGGAGCTCCTACAATGAGCAGTTCTTC. Its protein product is CASSSTDRGSSYNEQFF.

A word on this clonotype: One end of the junction varies from germline; a read error may be responsible. This chain links TRBV6-6 with TRBJ2-7; 8 positions agree with TRBD2. This CDR3 has 15 amino acids. Germline-derived CDR1 and CDR2 are MNHNY and SVGAGI (reference sequence). CDR3 residues: CASTESGRLSNEQYF. The DNA of the CDR3 is TGTGCCAGCACTGAGAGCGGGAGACTCTCCAACGAGCAGTACTTC.

This clonotype has more than one count but fewer than ten. The J gene is TRBJ2-7, the V gene TRBV20-1; weak D call: TRBD1 (6 bases). Trimming stripped 5 bases from V and 4 bases from J, with 9 bases between. The germline CDR1 and CDR2 sequences are DFQATT and SNEGSKA (reference sequence). This CDR3 contains 11 residues. This CDR3 is CSALQGYEQYF. The CDR3 nucleotides are TGCAGTGCTTTACAGGGATACGAGCAGTACTTC.

This clonotype was recorded at least ten times. This chain joins TRBV29-1 and TRBJ2-1; tentative D call: TRBD1 (5 bases). Trimming left V 3 bases short and J 5 bases short, with 17 bases between. There are 15 residues in the CDR3. From germline, CDR1 is SQVTM and CDR2 ANQGSEA. Written as DNA, the CDR3 is TGCAGCGTTGAGGGGCCACTCTATGGAGACAATGAGCAGTTCTTC. Encoded protein: CSVEGPLYGDNEQFF.

The chain uses TRBV12-3 or TRBV12-4 and TRBJ1-6, with a weak D call TRBD1 (5 bases). The CDR3 extends over 17 amino acids. The germline V and J ends were trimmed by 2 bases and 0 bases, with 11 bases remaining between them. CDR3 in amino acids: CASSLHQGRSYNSPLHF. CDR3 DNA: TGTGCCAGCAGTTTACATCAGGGACGCTCCTATAATTCACCCCTCCACTTT.

This clonotype was observed at least ten times. CDR3 residues: CASSRRGGVIPGELFF. DNA of the CDR3: TGCGCCAGCAGCCGACGCGGGGGAGTTATCCCCGGGGAGCTGTTTTTT. The V call is TRBV4-3, the J call TRBJ2-2; 7 bases align to TRBD2. Germline CDR1 reads LGHNA; CDR2 reads YSLEER. CDR3 length: 16 residues. The trim removed 4 bases at V and 6 bases at J, leaving 11 bases unmatched.

The chain is built from TRBV7-8 and TRBJ2-5, with 9 bases fitting TRBD2. Trimming at V came to 1 base and at J to 2 bases, leaving 11 bases not matched to a gene. In germline, CDR1 is SGHVS, CDR2 FQNEAQ. The CDR3 loop spans 18 amino acids. The CDR3 DNA is TGTGCCAGCAGCTTAGTACCCATTAGCGGGAGCGGACAAGAGACCCAGTACTTC. This codes for CASSLVPISGSGQETQYF. The variable domain in full, with the rest retrieved from reference TRBV7-8 and TRBJ2-5, is GAGVSQSPRYKVAKRGQDVALRCDPISGHVSLFWYQQALGQGPEFLTYFQNEAQLDKSGLPSDRFFAERPEGSVSTLKIQRTQQEDSAVYLCASSLVPISGSGQETQYFGPGTRLLVL.

This sequence joins TRBV20-1 and TRBJ2-1; 8 positions agree with TRBD2. Germline CDR1 and CDR2: DFQATT and SNEGSKA (reference sequence). The CDR3 has 15 residues. V gave up 3 bases and J gave up 4 bases; unmatched junction bases: 8. The CDR3 protein is CSASERERAYNEQFF. The CDR3 nucleotides are TGCAGTGCTAGTGAGCGGGAGAGGGCTTACAATGAGCAGTTCTTC.

V and J are TRBV12-3 or TRBV12-4 and TRBJ1-2; D gene ambiguous. The CDR3 runs to 14 residues. The V gene lost 3 bases and the J gene lost 5 bases, with 13 bases spanning the gap. Here the CDR3 reads CASSFPGSPYGYTF. Here the CDR3 DNA reads TGTGCCAGCAGTTTCCCGGGGTCCCCTTATGGCTACACCTTC.

The V call is TRBV9, the J call TRBJ2-5; TRBD2 is a possible D gene (5 bases). This CDR3 contains 17 residues. CDR1 is SGDLS and CDR2 is YYNGEE in the germline V gene. V was trimmed by 3 bases and J by 3 bases, leaving 21 bases between them. The DNA of the CDR3 is TGTGCCAGCAGCGGAGCCCTCCGCCCCGCGGGTGAAGAGACCCAGTACTTC. It yields the protein CASSGALRPAGEETQYF.

CDR3 sequence reads: CASSQGTFVTGELFF. As DNA, the CDR3 is TGCGCCAGCAGCCAAGGGACATTCGTCACCGGGGAGCTGTTTTTT. The chain has TRBV4-1 and TRBJ2-2; D is possibly TRBD1 (5 bases). The germline gives CDR1 MGHRA, CDR2 YSYEKL. The CDR3 has 15 amino acids. With 1 base removed from V and 4 bases from J, the gap between germline ends came to 10 bases.

This clonotype has more than one count but fewer than ten. The chain has TRBV15 and TRBJ1-1, with D maybe TRBD1 (5 bases). There are 14 residues in the CDR3. Trimming cost V 0 bases and J 8 bases, with 13 bases left between them. Germline V gene lookup returns CDR1 LNHNV and CDR2 YYDKDF (reference sequence). The CDR3 DNA reads as TGTGCCACCAGCAGAGATCGGGGCTTGGTGGAAGCTTTCTTT. Residues: CATSRDRGLVEAFF.

This clonotype was detected a few times. J is TRBJ2-3 and V is TRBV29-1; D remains unclear. The CDR3 has 14 amino acids. The germline CDR1 and CDR2 sequences are SQVTM and ANQGSEA. CDR3 in amino acids: CRTPQRSSTDTQYF. The CDR3 bases are TGCAGGACCCCTCAGAGGAGCAGCACAGATACGCAGTATTTT.

This clonotype was found a few times. The V call is TRBV7-9, the J call TRBJ1-2; 9 bases align to TRBD1. Germline CDR1 reads SEHNR; CDR2 reads FQNEAQ (reference sequence). This CDR3 comprises 15 residues. V gave up 5 bases and J gave up 0 bases; unmatched junction bases: 4. The CDR3 spells CASSGTGRANYGYTF. In nucleotides, the CDR3 is TGTGCCAGCAGCGGGACAGGGAGAGCTAACTATGGCTACACCTTC.

This sequence joins TRBV27 and TRBJ1-6; unclear D gene. V lost 3 bases, J lost 6 bases, and 6 bases lay in between. Germline lookup yields CDR1 MNHEY and CDR2 SMNVEV (reference sequence). The CDR3 sequence is 13 residues long. The CDR3 sequence: CASSFPGNSPLHF. The DNA of the CDR3 is TGTGCCAGCAGTTTCCCGGGTAATTCACCCCTCCACTTT.

This clonotype was seen more than once but under ten times. This chain links TRBV7-9 with TRBJ2-7; a weak D match, TRBD2 (6 bases). The ends were cut back, 5 bases at V and 3 bases at J, with 11 bases in the middle. The CDR3 length is 13 residues. Germline-derived CDR1 and CDR2 are SEHNR and FQNEAQ (reference sequence). CDR3 in amino acids: CASSPGTHYEQYF. The CDR3 coding sequence is TGTGCCAGCAGCCCAGGGACTCACTACGAGCAGTACTTC. The whole variable domain, remainder taken from reference TRBV7-9 and TRBJ2-7, is DTGVSQNPRHKITKRGQNVTFRCDPISEHNRLYWYRQTLGQGPEFLTYFQNEAQLEKSRLLSDRFSAERPKGSFSTLEIQRTEQGDSAMYLCASSPGTHYEQYFGPGTRLTVT.

The sample holds many counts of this clonotype. The J gene is TRBJ2-3, the V gene TRBV12-3 or TRBV12-4, with D perhaps matching TRBD2 (5 bases). V was pared by 1 base and J by 6 bases, with 5 bases between. This CDR3 region has 12 residues. DNA for the CDR3: TGTGCCAGCAGTTTAGGAGGGGATACGCAGTATTTT. Protein product: CASSLGGDTQYF.

The V gene is TRBV6-1, the J gene TRBJ2-2; D remains ambiguous. Trimming cost V 4 bases and J 6 bases, with 6 bases left between them. CDR3 size: 12 residues. Germline-derived CDR1 and CDR2 are MNHNS and SASEGT. The chain's CDR3 is CASSGLSGELFF. The CDR3 coding sequence is TGTGCCAGCAGTGGTCTCTCCGGGGAGCTGTTTTTT.

This clonotype has a handful of counts. J is TRBJ2-5 and V is TRBV12-3 or TRBV12-4; 7 nucleotides match TRBD1. The CDR3 runs to 15 residues. J gave up 5 bases and V 5 bases, and 11 bases lay outside the gene matches. The CDR3 sequence: CASSAETGRLETQYF. Written as DNA, the CDR3 is TGTGCCAGCAGTGCGGAGACAGGGCGTTTGGAGACCCAGTACTTC.

In this sample, this clonotype turned up a few times. V and J are TRBV12-3 or TRBV12-4 and TRBJ1-5; a possible D gene is TRBD1 (6 bases). This CDR3 has 14 amino acids. Trimming stripped 7 bases from V and 6 bases from J, with 16 bases between. The chain's CDR3 is CASNPGGASQPQHF. Here the CDR3 DNA reads TGTGCCAGCAACCCGGGGGGGGCGAGTCAGCCCCAGCATTTT.

This rearrangement joins TRBV20-1 to TRBJ1-1; 12 nucleotides align to TRBD1. The germline V gene encodes CDR1 DFQATT and CDR2 SNEGSKA (reference sequence). V lost 5 bases to trimming and J lost 0 bases; unmatched junction nucleotides: 4. CDR3 length equals 15 residues. CDR3 coding DNA: TGCAGTGCTGGGGACAGGGGGCTCGTGAACACTGAAGCTTTCTTT. Translation: CSAGDRGLVNTEAFF.

This clonotype was seen more than once but under ten times. The chain recombines TRBV4-3 with TRBJ2-7; 9 bases map to TRBD2. CDR1 and CDR2 (germline): LGHNA, YSLEER. This CDR3 comprises 16 residues. The V gene end was trimmed by 4 bases and the J gene end by 2 bases; junction bases not matched to a gene: 9. The CDR3 nucleotides read TGCGCCAGCAGCCTTGGGGCTAGCGGGATTACCTACGAGCAGTACTTC. This codes for CASSLGASGITYEQYF.

The chain recombines TRBV6-5 with TRBJ1-1; 8 bases fit TRBD1. Germline trimming cut 5 bases from V and 2 bases from J; bases unmatched to any gene: 1. CDR1 and CDR2 from the germline V gene are MNHEY and SVGAGI. This CDR3 has 13 residues. The CDR3 loop reads CASSGQGNTEAFF. The CDR3 DNA reads as TGTGCCAGCAGTGGACAGGGTAACACTGAAGCTTTCTTT.

The V and J genes are TRBV4-2 and TRBJ2-3; TRBD2 matches 10 bases. The CDR3 has 17 residues. V lost 0 bases, J lost 5 bases, and 8 bases stayed unmatched. Germline V gene data show CDR1 as LGHNA and CDR2 as YNFKEQ. CDR3 in DNA: TGTGCCAGCAGCCAAGATTCAAGCGGGGGGGCTGGAGATACGCAGTATTTT. It is translated as CASSQDSSGGAGDTQYF.

This clonotype was detected only a few times. An end of the junction does not agree with germline; a read error may underlie this. The chain couples TRBV18 to TRBJ2-1; TRBD2 matches at 10 bases. Germline V gene lookup returns CDR1 KGHSH and CDR2 LQKENI. The length of the CDR3 is 18 residues. The CDR3: CASSSPGLAFSAFDEQFF. CDR3 in DNA: TGTGCCAGCTCATCACCGGGACTAGCGTTTTCGGCCTTTGATGAGCAGTTCTTC.

The chain has TRBV18 and TRBJ2-7; 8 bases line up with TRBD2. Looked up from germline, CDR1 is KGHSH and CDR2 is LQKENI. The CDR3 totals 18 residues. Trimming took 2 bases from V and 0 from J; bases not matched to a gene: 12. CDR3 in amino acids: CASSPFPPERGNSYEQYF. The CDR3 nucleotides are TGTGCCAGCTCACCATTTCCGCCGGAGCGGGGGAACTCCTACGAGCAGTACTTC.

The J gene is TRBJ2-5, the V gene TRBV27; 8 nucleotides align to TRBD2. The CDR3 covers 13 residues. Trimming took 5 bases from V and 5 from J; bases not matched to a gene: 4. Germline V gene sequence: CDR1 MNHEY, CDR2 SMNVEV (reference sequence). CDR3 DNA sequence: TGTGCCAGCAGTCCGGCGGGGGGCGAGACCCAGTACTTC. It translates to CASSPAGGETQYF.